These 18 T cell receptor beta chains were sequenced from one sample in a study of blood T cell repertoires in COVID-19. The protocol was immunoSEQ multiplex PCR, while the TCRdb copy is restricted to in-frame clones and leaves out a portion. The sample comprises about 190,000 clones, 80% to 90% of which are singletons, and around 1.1% rests with the top ten. The sequenced sample consisted of peripheral blood. The receptors were sampled from a man aged 25 to 45 with acute or convalescent COVID-19.

The chain has TRBV6-5 and TRBJ1-2; TRBD1 might be the D (5 bases). The CDR3 runs to 13 residues. CDR1 is MNHEY and CDR2 is SVGAGI in the germline V gene. V lost 0 bases and J lost 7, with 9 bases in between. The DNA of the CDR3 is TGTGCCAGCAGTTACTCCCGACAGCTTGGCTACACCTTC. Its protein is CASSYSRQLGYTF.

The rearrangement uses TRBV2 and TRBJ1-5, with D maybe TRBD1 (6 bases). The length of the CDR3 is 15 residues. The V gene lost 6 bases and the J gene lost 0 bases, with 12 bases spanning the gap. CDR1 and CDR2 (germline): SNHLY, FYNNEI. In DNA, the CDR3 is TGTGCCAGCAGGGACAGTGATTATAGCAATCAGCCCCAGCATTTT. Its translation: CASRDSDYSNQPQHF. The complete variable domain, with remaining parts taken from reference TRBV2 and TRBJ1-5, reads EPEVTQTPSHQVTQMGQEVILRCVPISNHLYFYWYRQILGQKVEFLVSFYNNEISEKSEIFDDQFSVERPDGSNFTLKIRSTKLEDSAMYFCASRDSDYSNQPQHFGDGTRLSIL.

V gene TRBV10-3 combines with J gene TRBJ1-2, with 11 nucleotides matching TRBD1. Unmatched junction bases numbered 3, after V lost 6 bases and J lost 3 bases. The CDR3 loop spans 14 amino acids. Germline lookup yields CDR1 ENHRY and CDR2 SYGVKD. The CDR3 protein is CAIRGTGGDYGYTF. The CDR3 DNA reads as TGTGCCATCAGGGGGACAGGGGGAGACTATGGCTACACCTTC.

The rearrangement joins TRBV6-5 to TRBJ2-7, with TRBD1 identical over 7 bases. Per the germline V gene, CDR1 is MNHEY and CDR2 is SVGAGI. The CDR3 is 13 residues long. The V and J ends lost 2 bases and 2 bases, in that order; junction bases with no gene match: 0. CDR3 bases: TGTGCCAGCAGTTACGACAGGGCCTACGAGCAGTACTTC. Amino acids: CASSYDRAYEQYF.

This chain connects TRBV13 to TRBJ2-1; TRBD2 matches 12 bases. The CDR3 contains 14 residues. Germline V gene lookup returns CDR1 PRHDT and CDR2 FYEKMQ (reference sequence). Germline trimming cut 4 bases from V and 6 bases from J; bases unmatched to any gene: 1. CDR3 residues: CASSSGLAGNEQFF. The CDR3 DNA sequence: TGTGCCAGCAGCTCGGGACTAGCGGGCAATGAGCAGTTCTTC.

This clone came up a few times. The rearrangement uses TRBV27 and TRBJ2-1, with 8 bases identical to TRBD1. CDR1 and CDR2 from the germline V gene are MNHEY and SMNVEV (reference sequence). V was pared by 5 bases and J by 0 bases, with 6 bases of the junction left unmatched. The CDR3 is made up of 16 amino acids. DNA for the CDR3: TGTGCCAGCAGTACAGGACAGGGTTTCTCCTACAATGAGCAGTTCTTC. It codes for CASSTGQGFSYNEQFF.

The V and J genes are TRBV30 and TRBJ2-1; D is unresolved. CDR3 length equals 13 residues. V was clipped by 0 bases and J by 4 bases, with 7 bases between them. In germline, CDR1 is GTSNPN, CDR2 SVGIG (reference sequence). CDR3 DNA: TGTGCCTGGAGTGTGGGCCCATACAATGAGCAGTTCTTC. Amino acid sequence: CAWSVGPYNEQFF.

The rearrangement uses TRBV19 and TRBJ2-1, with D maybe TRBD1 (6 bases). V was shortened by 1 base and J by 6 bases, with 7 bases between the two germline ends. Germline V gene data show CDR1 as LNHDA and CDR2 as SQIVND (reference sequence). The CDR3 runs 13 residues. The CDR3 DNA sequence: TGTGCCAGTAGTATAGTGACAGGCAATGAGCAGTTCTTC. It codes for CASSIVTGNEQFF.

V gene TRBV27 combines with J gene TRBJ1-1; the D is unclear. The CDR3 is 13 residues long. CDR1 MNHEY and CDR2 SMNVEV come from the germline V gene (reference sequence). Between the trimmed V and J ends, which lost 6 bases and 1 base, there was a span of 9 bases. The chain's CDR3 is CASRAKSNTEAFF. The CDR3 DNA reads as TGTGCCAGCAGAGCCAAATCGAACACTGAAGCTTTCTTT.

The V call is TRBV27, the J call TRBJ2-1, with D perhaps matching TRBD1 (6 bases). V lost 5 bases and J lost 4, with 15 bases in between. The CDR3 totals 15 residues. Germline-derived CDR1 and CDR2 are MNHEY and SMNVEV (reference sequence). CDR3 bases: TGTGCCAGCAGTCGCGACAGGAGTCGTTACAATGAGCAGTTCTTC. Translating gives CASSRDRSRYNEQFF.

The rearrangement joins TRBV2 to TRBJ2-7; 7 bases align to TRBD1. With 5 bases clipped from V and 4 bases from J, the junction kept 2 bases outside the gene matches. The CDR3 is made up of 12 amino acids. Germline CDR1 SNHLY, CDR2 FYNNEI. In DNA form, the CDR3 reads TGTGCCAGCAGTCCGACAGGGTACGAGCAGTACTTC. Amino acid sequence: CASSPTGYEQYF.

This rearrangement joins TRBV12-5 to TRBJ2-7; 12 nucleotides align to TRBD1. Germline V CDR1 and CDR2: LGHNT, FRNRAP. The CDR3 sequence is 14 residues long. The junction had 4 bases not matched to a gene; V was cut back by 6 bases and J by 4 bases. CDR3 in amino acids: CASGPGQGAYEQYF. Written as DNA, the CDR3 is TGTGCTAGTGGCCCGGGACAGGGGGCTTACGAGCAGTACTTC. The full variable domain, completed using reference TRBV12-5 and TRBJ2-7, is DARVTQTPRHKVTEMGQEVTMRCQPILGHNTVFWYRQTMMQGLELLAYFRNRAPLDDSGMPKDRFSAEMPDATLATLKIQPSEPRDSAVYFCASGPGQGAYEQYFGPGTRLTVT.

This clone was observed a single time. The chain employs TRBV7-2 and TRBJ1-5; possible D gene TRBD1, 6 bases. CDR1 is SGHTA and CDR2 is FQGNSA in the germline V gene. This CDR3 is 14 amino acids long. Deletions cut 1 base from V and 4 bases from J, with 8 bases between. The CDR3 coding sequence is TGTGCCAGCAGCTTAGTCAGGGGAAATCAGCCCCAGCATTTT. The encoded protein is CASSLVRGNQPQHF.

This chain connects TRBV9 to TRBJ2-5, with D maybe TRBD1 (6 bases). The germline CDR1 and CDR2 sequences are SGDLS and YYNGEE. The length of the CDR3 is 15 residues. V lost 4 bases and J 2 bases, leaving 15 bases between the germline ends. CDR3 nucleotide sequence: TGTGCCAGCAGCCCGAACGACAGGACTCAAGAGACCCAGTACTTC. Translating gives CASSPNDRTQETQYF.

The V and J genes are TRBV12-3 or TRBV12-4 and TRBJ2-7; 8 bases map to TRBD1. Unmatched junction bases numbered 7, after V lost 9 bases and J lost 3 bases. The CDR3 covers 13 residues. This CDR3 reads CASGQGAYYEQYF. In DNA form, the CDR3 reads TGTGCCAGTGGCCAGGGGGCCTACTACGAGCAGTACTTC.

This chain connects TRBV18 to TRBJ1-4, with TRBD1 matching 8 bases. Germline trimming cut 4 bases from V and 7 bases from J; bases unmatched to any gene: 14. This CDR3 contains 17 residues. CDR1 KGHSH and CDR2 LQKENI come from the germline V gene. The CDR3 DNA reads as TGTGCCAGCTCACTCTCTCGGCCAGGGGGCTTGGGTGAAAAACTGTTTTTT. It is translated as CASSLSRPGGLGEKLFF.

The genes are TRBV6-1 and TRBJ2-7, with 16 bases fitting TRBD2. This CDR3 spans 15 amino acids. CDR1 is MNHNS and CDR2 is SASEGT in the germline V gene. J was trimmed by 5 bases and V by 3 bases; bases with no gene match: 1. CDR3 protein: CASSEGLAGGNEQYF. The CDR3 bases are TGTGCCAGCAGTGAGGGACTAGCGGGGGGGAACGAGCAGTACTTC.

The rearrangement joins TRBV19 to TRBJ2-3, with D perhaps TRBD2 (6 bases). The germline V gene encodes CDR1 LNHDA and CDR2 SQIVND (reference sequence). Trimming took off 6 bases at V and 7 bases at J, with 20 bases between the two ends. This CDR3 is built from 15 residues. The CDR3 region is CASSPTRWEANTQYF. The CDR3 region has the DNA TGTGCCAGTAGCCCAACTAGGTGGGAGGCGAATACGCAGTATTTT.